Following are 10 T cell receptor beta chains from one sample sequenced in a study of blood T cell repertoires in COVID-19. Generated by immunoSEQ multiplex PCR, the TCRdb table keeps only in-frame clones and is missing some. The sample shows fewer than 40,000 clones, over 70% of them seen only once. Input material: peripheral blood. The receptors were gathered from a man at least 80 years old with acute or convalescent COVID-19.

The chain joins TRBV29-1 to TRBJ2-1; 7 bases line up with TRBD2. Unmatched junction bases numbered 14, after V lost 8 bases and J lost 4 bases. CDR1 and CDR2 from the germline V gene are SQVTM and ANQGSEA. This CDR3 is 15 amino acids long. The CDR3, as DNA: TGCAGCCTTCGTCGGGCTAGCGGCCTTTACAATGAGCAGTTCTTC. Encoded protein: CSLRRASGLYNEQFF.

This chain joins TRBV19 and TRBJ1-6, with TRBD1 matching 10 bases. The CDR3 extends over 16 amino acids. Germline V gene lookup returns CDR1 LNHDA and CDR2 SQIVND (reference sequence). V shed 1 base, J shed 8 bases, and the junction held 5 bases outside the gene matches. This chain's CDR3 is CASSIGGQGRHSPLHF. Here the CDR3 DNA reads TGTGCCAGTAGTATAGGGGGACAGGGGAGACATTCACCCCTCCACTTT.

The chain has TRBV7-9 and TRBJ1-1, with 11 bases matching TRBD1. This CDR3 is 14 amino acids long. Germline V CDR1 and CDR2: SEHNR, FQNEAQ (reference sequence). V lost 1 base, J lost 7 bases, and 2 bases stayed unmatched. As DNA, the CDR3 is TGTGCCAGCAGCTTAGGGGGGACAGGGGGTGAAGCTTTCTTT. Amino acid sequence: CASSLGGTGGEAFF.

The genes are TRBV5-5 and TRBJ1-2, with 8 bases identical to TRBD1. CDR1 and CDR2 (germline): SGHKS, YYEKEE (reference sequence). CDR3 size: 15 residues. V was pared by 5 bases and J by 4 bases, with 10 bases of the junction left unmatched. The DNA for the CDR3 is TGTGCCAGCAGTCAAGGACAGGGCTGGGGCTATGGCTACACCTTC. Translated, it gives CASSQGQGWGYGYTF.

The genes are TRBV15 and TRBJ1-1, with D perhaps matching TRBD1 (5 bases). Germline V gives CDR1 LNHNV, CDR2 YYDKDF (reference sequence). This CDR3 has 15 amino acids. V was cut by 0 bases and J by 4 bases, with 12 bases left in between. The CDR3 DNA reads as TGTGCCACCAGCAGAGATAAGGGGTTGGGCACTGAAGCTTTCTTT. It translates to CATSRDKGLGTEAFF. The full variable domain, its missing parts supplied by reference TRBV15 and TRBJ1-1, is DAMVIQNPRYQVTQFGKPVTLSCSQTLNHNVMYWYQQKSSQAPKLLFHYYDKDFNNEADTPDNFQSRRPNTSFCFLDIRSPGLGDTAMYLCATSRDKGLGTEAFFGQGTRLTVV.

DNA for the CDR3: TGTGCCAGTAGCCACGGGAGGGCTTTCAATGAGCAGTTCTTC. Its protein is CASSHGRAFNEQFF. This chain joins TRBV19 and TRBJ2-1; the match to TRBD2 covers 8 bases. The germline V gene has CDR1 LNHDA and CDR2 SQIVND (reference sequence). Trimming at V came to 6 bases and at J to 6 bases, leaving 7 bases not matched to a gene. The CDR3 spans 14 residues.

This chain uses TRBV6-5 with TRBJ2-1; 9 bases align to TRBD1. Per germline, CDR1 MNHEY and CDR2 SVGAGI. J lost 5 bases, V lost 5 bases, and 7 bases had no gene match. The CDR3 extends over 15 amino acids. Here the CDR3 reads CASSPTGGGHNEQFF. CDR3 nucleotides: TGTGCCAGCAGTCCCACAGGGGGCGGCCACAATGAGCAGTTCTTC.

The V gene is TRBV28, the J gene TRBJ1-4; 9 nucleotides match TRBD1. The length of the CDR3 is 15 residues. Per the germline V gene, CDR1 is MDHEN and CDR2 is SYDVKM. V dropped 5 bases and J dropped 8; count of bases not matched to a gene: 9. CDR3 coding DNA: TGTGCCAGCAGTCTAACACAGGGGGCGGGGGAAAAACTGTTTTTT. This encodes CASSLTQGAGEKLFF.

The chain couples TRBV18 to TRBJ2-1, with a weak D call TRBD2 (5 bases). Germline V gene sequence: CDR1 KGHSH, CDR2 LQKENI. Trimming removed 3 bases from V and 6 bases from J, with 15 bases in between. This CDR3 is 15 amino acids long. The CDR3 DNA reads TGTGCCAGCTCACCCGTACTAGTGGCTGGCAATGAGCAGTTCTTC. Its protein is CASSPVLVAGNEQFF.

The rearrangement links TRBV6-2 or TRBV6-3 to TRBJ2-3, with 13 nucleotides matching TRBD2. Germline lookup yields CDR1 MNHEY and CDR2 SVGEGT. CDR3 size: 17 residues. The trim removed 2 bases at V and 4 bases at J, leaving 6 bases unmatched. DNA of the CDR3: TGTGCCAGCAGTTACGGCCTGACTAGCGGGGGGCCAGATACGCAGTATTTT. The encoded protein is CASSYGLTSGGPDTQYF.